Described below is a single T cell receptor (beta chain) sequence and its context. The target antigen is unknown. The data derive from a study of cytomegalovirus exposure and HLA in healthy donors. The overall study: Inside one of the first data releases sat roughly 80 million unique TCRs taken from HLA-typed donors. Among the roughly 400 genotyped donors, 81% were placed in the Caucasian-associated ancestry cluster. Broader study findings: A later analysis reportedly identified an Asian-associated ancestry cluster as carrying fewer N-insertions than the approximately 670-donor mean.

The CDR3 length is 13 residues. Germline loops: CDR1 SEHNR, CDR2 FQNEAQ (reference sequence). V lost 5 bases, J lost 8 bases, and 13 bases lay in between. PCR used 60 Vbeta primers and 13 Jbeta primers. Clones were read by immunoSEQ multiplex PCR, and TCRdb kept only the in-frame ones, dropping some. Found here are 140,000 or so clones, over 70% of them singletons; the top ten hold 1.5% to 2%. J is TRBJ2-1 and V is TRBV7-9, with D unresolved. The receptor's source is a woman between 40 and 50 years old in good health and CMV-seronegative. Sequences were obtained from PBMCs. CDR3 DNA: TGTGCCAGCAGCCAAACCCGACGGGATGAGCAGTTCTTC. Translation gives CASSQTRRDEQFF.